The next 17 T cell receptor beta chains were all read from a single sample in a study of cytomegalovirus exposure and HLA in healthy donors. PCR was performed using 60 Vbeta and 13 Jbeta primers. The data were produced by immunoSEQ multiplex PCR, yet TCRdb's version contains in-frame clones alone and is incomplete. The data hold fewer than 150,000 clones, with 80% observed a single time. Material for sequencing was PBMCs. All receptors derive from a man aged 35 to 55 in good health and CMV-seropositive.

V usage is TRBV6-5 and J usage is TRBJ1-2, with D maybe TRBD1 (6 bases). The germline V gene has CDR1 MNHEY and CDR2 SVGAGI. The CDR3 is 13 residues long. The V end lost 7 bases, the J end lost 6 bases, and 15 bases lay between the germline ends. In nucleotides, the CDR3 is TGTGCCAGCAAGCCAACAGGGTCCGATGGCTACACCTTC. Its protein product is CASKPTGSDGYTF.

The gene calls are TRBV29-1 and TRBJ2-2; D is perhaps TRBD1 (5 bases). Trimming stripped 3 bases from V and 1 base from J, with 15 bases between. The CDR3 covers 16 residues. Germline V gene data show CDR1 as SQVTM and CDR2 as ANQGSEA. The CDR3 bases are TGCAGCGTTGAGCCCACAGGCCGACTGAACACCGGGGAGCTGTTTTTT. Its translation: CSVEPTGRLNTGELFF.

With respect to this clone: Sequence at one end of the junction differs from germline and may be a read error. The genes are TRBV7-7 and TRBJ2-1; TRBD2 aligns across 8 bases. The CDR3 runs to 14 residues. CDR1 is SSHAT, CDR2 FNYEAQ, per germline (reference sequence). DNA of the CDR3: TGTGCTAGCAGCTTAGCGGGGCTAGACAATGAGCAGTTCTTC. Residues: CASSLAGLDNEQFF. The full variable domain, its missing parts supplied by reference TRBV7-7 and TRBJ2-1, is GAGVSQSPRYKVTKRGQDVTLRCDPISSHATLYWYQQALGQGPEFLTYFNYEAQPDKSGLPSDRFSAERPEGSISTLTIQRTEQRDSAMYRCASSLAGLDNEQFFGPGTRLTVL.

This clone occurred a few times. The rearrangement uses TRBV5-6 and TRBJ1-4; D gene ambiguous. Germline loops: CDR1 SGHDT, CDR2 YYEEEE. Trimming stripped 5 bases from V and 5 bases from J, with 13 bases between. The CDR3 sequence is 14 residues long. The CDR3: CASRTGIQNEKLFF. The CDR3 DNA is TGTGCCAGCAGAACCGGGATCCAAAATGAAAAACTGTTTTTT.

This chain links TRBV13 with TRBJ1-5; the D is unclear. The V and J ends lost 3 bases and 4 bases respectively, with 7 bases between them. The length of the CDR3 is 13 residues. CDR1 and CDR2 from the germline V gene are PRHDT and FYEKMQ (reference sequence). The CDR3 region is CASSLTGNQPQHF. The CDR3 coding sequence is TGTGCCAGCAGCTTGACGGGGAATCAGCCCCAGCATTTT. Looking up the rest from reference TRBV13 and TRBJ1-5 gives the full variable domain: AAGVIQSPRHLIKEKRETATLKCYPIPRHDTVYWYQQGPGQDPQFLISFYEKMQSDKGSIPDRFSAQQFSDYHSELNMSSLELGDSALYFCASSLTGNQPQHFGDGTRLSIL.

This clone was observed a handful of times. This chain links TRBV29-1 with TRBJ1-3; D unclear. The CDR3 is made up of 14 amino acids. With 7 bases removed from V and 2 bases from J, the gap between germline ends came to 15 bases. Germline V gene lookup returns CDR1 SQVTM and CDR2 ANQGSEA. CDR3 amino acids: CSAAAGVTGNTIYF. The DNA for the CDR3 is TGCAGCGCCGCCGCCGGGGTTACTGGAAACACCATATATTTT.

The chain is built from TRBV4-3 and TRBJ2-2, with a possible D match to TRBD2 (6 bases). CDR1 is LGHNA, CDR2 YSLEER, per germline. This CDR3 comprises 16 residues. Trimming pared 0 bases from V and 4 bases from J, leaving 12 bases between. The CDR3 DNA reads TGCGCCAGCAGCCAAGATTCAGGAGGGGTCACCGGGGAGCTGTTTTTT. Its translation: CASSQDSGGVTGELFF.

The chain recombines TRBV11-3 with TRBJ2-7; D is ambiguous. CDR1 SGHNT and CDR2 YENEEA come from the germline V gene. CDR3 length: 12 amino acids. The ends were cut back, 4 bases at V and 0 bases at J, with 4 bases in the middle. The CDR3 nucleotides read TGTGCCAGCAGCTCCAACTCCTACGAGCAGTACTTC. Translating it yields CASSSNSYEQYF.

This clone appeared a few times. The genes are TRBV5-1 and TRBJ2-2, with 9 bases that match TRBD1. The CDR3 consists of 16 residues. Per the germline V gene, CDR1 is SGHRS and CDR2 is YFSETQ. Germline trimming cut 2 bases from V and 4 bases from J; bases unmatched to any gene: 6. This CDR3 reads CASSLQGARSTGELFF. In DNA, the CDR3 is TGCGCCAGCAGCTTACAGGGGGCGCGAAGCACCGGGGAGCTGTTTTTT. Looking up the rest from reference TRBV5-1 and TRBJ2-2 gives the full variable domain: KAGVTQTPRYLIKTRGQQVTLSCSPISGHRSVSWYQQTPGQGLQFLFEYFSETQRNKGNFPGRFSGRQFSNSRSEMNVSTLELGDSALYLCASSLQGARSTGELFFGEGSRLTVL.

Concerning this clone itself: This sample also contains other DNA sequences that code for the same CDR3. The V and J genes are TRBV4-3 and TRBJ2-5, with D maybe TRBD1 (6 bases). Germline CDR1 reads LGHNA; CDR2 reads YSLEER. With 0 bases removed from V and 4 bases from J, the gap between germline ends came to 6 bases. The CDR3 is 13 residues long. The DNA of the CDR3 is TGCGCCAGCAGCCAAGACAGGGGAGAGACCCAGTACTTC. Translated, it gives CASSQDRGETQYF.

This chain connects TRBV28 to TRBJ1-5, with unresolved D. CDR1 and CDR2 from the germline V gene are MDHEN and SYDVKM. V dropped 4 bases and J dropped 3 bases, with 10 bases sitting between them. The CDR3 is made up of 14 amino acids. The CDR3 loop reads CASSSNRFNQPQHF. The CDR3 region has the DNA TGTGCCAGCAGTTCTAATCGGTTCAATCAGCCCCAGCATTTT.

The rearrangement uses TRBV30 and TRBJ2-5; 9 positions agree with TRBD2. CDR1 and CDR2 from the germline V gene are GTSNPN and SVGIG (reference sequence). The length of the CDR3 is 17 residues. The V segment lost 0 bases and the J segment 5 bases; nucleotides outside the gene matches: 13. The CDR3 loop is CAWSVGRGSGSGETQYF. Written as DNA, the CDR3 is TGTGCCTGGAGTGTGGGGAGGGGTAGCGGGAGTGGGGAGACCCAGTACTTC.

The V gene is TRBV28, the J gene TRBJ1-5; D is unresolved. V lost 3 bases and J 6 bases, leaving 9 bases between the germline ends. Germline V lookup: CDR1 MDHEN, CDR2 SYDVKM. The CDR3 spans 13 residues. CDR3 bases: TGTGCCAGCAGTTTCCCAGTCCGTCAGCCCCAGCATTTT. This codes for CASSFPVRQPQHF.

CDR3 amino acids: CASGQPGLGGYEQYF. The CDR3 bases are TGTGCCAGCGGTCAGCCGGGACTAGGCGGATACGAGCAGTACTTC. The rearrangement joins TRBV28 to TRBJ2-7; 8 bases are shared with TRBD2. The length of the CDR3 is 15 residues. Germline-derived CDR1 and CDR2 are MDHEN and SYDVKM. V was clipped by 8 bases and J by 4 bases; unmatched bases: 13.

V and J are TRBV2 and TRBJ2-7; TRBD2 agrees at 8 bases. CDR1 SNHLY and CDR2 FYNNEI come from the germline V gene. This CDR3 is 15 amino acids long. Trimming at V came to 2 bases and at J to 5 bases, leaving 8 bases not matched to a gene. The CDR3 is CASSERLLAAHEQYF. As DNA, the CDR3 is TGTGCCAGCAGTGAAAGGTTACTAGCGGCCCACGAGCAGTACTTC.

The rearrangement joins TRBV5-6 to TRBJ1-5; tentatively, D is TRBD1 (6 bases). V was pared by 4 bases and J by 3 bases, with 14 bases between. The CDR3 covers 15 residues. The V gene's germline CDR1 is SGHDT and CDR2 YYEEEE. CDR3 bases: TGTGCCAGCAGCGGGAAGGGACAATCCAATCAGCCCCAGCATTTT. Protein: CASSGKGQSNQPQHF.

The chain uses TRBV7-2 and TRBJ2-1; D is ambiguous. The V end was cut by 1 base, the J end by 2 bases, with 9 bases between. The CDR3 has 15 amino acids. Looked up from germline, CDR1 is SGHTA and CDR2 is FQGNSA. CDR3 loop: CASSLDGTAYNEQFF. CDR3 coding DNA: TGTGCCAGCAGCTTAGATGGAACAGCCTACAATGAGCAGTTCTTC.